The clone carrying this TCR beta chain showed up just a few times. Its target is unknown. The sample belongs to a study of OX40 agonist ivuxolimab in advanced cancers. Overall study context: Therapy given before enrollment (anti-PD-1, anti-PD-L1 or anti-CTLA-4) was allowed, and around 40% had some.

Only in-frame clones appear in the TCRdb table, and some are missing; sequencing was by immunoSEQ multiplex PCR. This repertoire shows about 54,000 clones, around 93% found once; its top ten account for around 9.3%. Findings and limits, study-wide: Partial responders at 0.1-3.0 mg/kg had among the lowest clonal expansion. On average, CD8+ T cells had more expanded clones than CD4+.

Specimen: CD4+ or CD8+ T cells sorted from blood, collected in a trial of the OX40 agonist ivuxolimab. The source is an adult with an advanced solid tumor such as melanoma, head and neck, liver or kidney cancer.

This chain's CDR3 is CASSPGRGDQPQHF. CDR3 bases: TGTGCCAGCAGTCCGGGGCGGGGGGATCAGCCCCAGCATTTT. The chain uses TRBV6-5 and TRBJ1-5, with a tentative D call TRBD1 (5 bases). Deletions cut 5 bases from V and 5 bases from J, with 13 bases between. The germline V gene encodes CDR1 MNHEY and CDR2 SVGAGI. The CDR3 covers 14 residues.